This T cell receptor (beta chain) originates from a study of blood T cell repertoires in COVID-19. In the original analysis: The assay estimated nucleated cells by amplifying reference gene primers. Only in-frame clones appear in the TCRdb table, and some are missing; sequencing was by immunoSEQ multiplex PCR. The DNA was the basis for D and trimming; V, J and clone size are from that table. The sample consists of roughly 130,000 clones, less than 85% of them appearing once. Sequenced material: peripheral blood. This clonotype was sampled from a woman in her sixties with acute or convalescent COVID-19.

The chain's CDR3 is CASSLTGDRAETQYF. CDR3 coding DNA: TGCGCCAGCAGCTTGACGGGGGATCGGGCGGAGACCCAGTACTTC. This chain joins TRBV5-1 and TRBJ2-5; D is perhaps TRBD2 (6 bases). V was pared by 1 base and J by 5 bases, with 15 bases between. The germline V gene has CDR1 SGHRS and CDR2 YFSETQ. This CDR3 is 15 amino acids long.